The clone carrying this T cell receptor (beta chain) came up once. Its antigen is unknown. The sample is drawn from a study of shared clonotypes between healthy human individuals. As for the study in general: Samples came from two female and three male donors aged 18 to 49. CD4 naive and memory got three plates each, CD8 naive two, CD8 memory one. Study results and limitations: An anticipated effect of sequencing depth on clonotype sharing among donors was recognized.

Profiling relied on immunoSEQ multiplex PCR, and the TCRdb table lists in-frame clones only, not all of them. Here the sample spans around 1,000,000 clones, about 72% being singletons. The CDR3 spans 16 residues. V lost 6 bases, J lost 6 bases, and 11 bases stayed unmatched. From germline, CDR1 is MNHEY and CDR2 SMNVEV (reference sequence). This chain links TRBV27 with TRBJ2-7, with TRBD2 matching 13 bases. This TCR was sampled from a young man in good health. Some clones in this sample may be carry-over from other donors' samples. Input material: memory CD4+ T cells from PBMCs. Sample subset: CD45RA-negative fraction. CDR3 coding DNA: TGTGCCAGCAGAGTCGGACTAGCGGGAGCCGGCGCCGAGCAGTACTTC. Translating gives CASRVGLAGAGAEQYF.